The entry that follows covers one T cell receptor (beta chain) sequence. Its target is not known. The data are from a study of T cell responses to AZD1222 COVID-19 vaccine. Regarding the study as a whole: Unmutated variant regions reportedly attract nearly half of all spike-specific TCRs. Females made up more of the donors, who were largely white British, and clonal diversity may have come out too low. Spike was spanned by vaccine-associated CD4 TCRs, which were dominant at 160-218 and 743-854. Only 5 or 6 individuals given AZD1222 were seropositive at baseline.

J gave up 8 bases and V 3 bases, and 7 bases lay outside the gene matches. Germline V gene sequence: CDR1 DFQATT, CDR2 SNEGSKA (reference sequence). The CDR3 has 14 residues. Only in-frame clones appear in the TCRdb table, and some are missing; sequencing was by immunoSEQ multiplex PCR. The table has over 120,000 clones, more than 85% seen once. The TCR was taken from an adult who had recovered from COVID-19. This sample comprised peripheral blood, obtained after recovery from COVID-19. This rearrangement joins TRBV20-1 to TRBJ2-1, with 10 bases identical to TRBD2. The chain's CDR3 is CSASLAGAFHEQFF. CDR3 bases: TGCAGTGCTAGTCTAGCGGGAGCCTTTCATGAGCAGTTCTTC.